Each of the 30 T cell receptor beta chains below was sequenced from the same sample in a study of blood T cell repertoires in COVID-19. Profiled with immunoSEQ multiplex PCR; TCRdb holds only in-frame clones, not every one. The sample includes approximately 120,000 clones, approximately 82% seen only once; the top ten take 3.5% to 4%. Sequencing was carried out using peripheral blood. All receptors come from a woman in her 50s with acute or convalescent COVID-19.

The CDR3 loop is CASSIGTGLRQPQHF. CDR3 bases: TGTGCCAGTAGTATCGGGACAGGGCTACGACAGCCCCAGCATTTT. This chain connects TRBV19 to TRBJ1-5, with 9 nucleotides matching TRBD1. CDR1 is LNHDA, CDR2 SQIVND, per germline (reference sequence). The CDR3 length is 15 residues. The trim removed 3 bases at V and 7 bases at J, leaving 7 bases unmatched.

The chain is built from TRBV2 and TRBJ1-4; D is possibly TRBD1 (5 bases). V dropped 7 bases and J dropped 4 bases, with 16 bases sitting between them. This CDR3 spans 15 amino acids. CDR1 and CDR2 (germline): SNHLY, FYNNEI. The CDR3 loop reads CASTIQGLINEKLFF. The CDR3 DNA follows: TGTGCCAGCACGATCCAGGGCCTGATTAATGAAAAACTGTTTTTT.

The chain carries TRBV19 and TRBJ2-5; 10 bases fit TRBD2. The ends lost 5 bases at V and 4 bases at J; junction bases unmatched: 4. The CDR3 is made up of 14 amino acids. Germline lookup yields CDR1 LNHDA and CDR2 SQIVND (reference sequence). CDR3 sequence: CASSSSGGIETQYF. The DNA of the CDR3 is TGTGCCAGTAGTTCTAGCGGGGGAATAGAGACCCAGTACTTC. The entire variable domain, with the rest obtained from reference TRBV19 and TRBJ2-5, is as follows: DGGITQSPKYLFRKEGQNVTLSCEQNLNHDAMYWYRQDPGQGLRLIYYSQIVNDFQKGDIAEGYSVSREKKESFPLTVTSAQKNPTAFYLCASSSSGGIETQYFGPGTRLLVL.

The rearrangement links TRBV6-4 to TRBJ2-1; perhaps TRBD2 as D (6 bases). With 3 bases removed from V and 0 bases from J, the gap between germline ends came to 15 bases. CDR3 length: 17 residues. Per the germline V gene, CDR1 is MRHNA and CDR2 is SNTAGT. The CDR3 region has the DNA TGTGCCAGCAGTGATCAGGCGGCGGGAAGCTCCTACAATGAGCAGTTCTTC. Its protein is CASSDQAAGSSYNEQFF.

This clone is a singleton in its sample. V usage is TRBV6-2 or TRBV6-3 and J usage is TRBJ1-2, with D perhaps matching TRBD1 (6 bases). CDR1 and CDR2 from the germline V gene are MNHEY and SVGEGT. V lost 2 bases to trimming and J lost 4 bases, with 17 bases between them. CDR3 size: 16 residues. The DNA for the CDR3 is TGTGCCAGCAGTTACACCGAAACCGGGACACTCTATGGCTACACCTTC. Protein sequence: CASSYTETGTLYGYTF.

This chain joins TRBV5-6 and TRBJ2-1; D might be TRBD1 (6 bases). With 0 bases removed from V and 6 bases from J, the gap between germline ends came to 13 bases. This CDR3 has 15 amino acids. Per germline, CDR1 SGHDT and CDR2 YYEEEE. The CDR3: CASSLGGGQINEQFF. The CDR3 bases are TGTGCCAGCAGCTTGGGAGGGGGACAAATCAATGAGCAGTTCTTC. Full variable domain (remainder filled in from reference TRBV5-6 and TRBJ2-1): DAGVTQSPTHLIKTRGQQVTLRCSPKSGHDTVSWYQQALGQGPQFIFQYYEEEERQRGNFPDRFSGHQFPNYSSELNVNALLLGDSALYLCASSLGGGQINEQFFGPGTRLTVL.

V usage is TRBV2 and J usage is TRBJ1-2; 8 nucleotides agree with TRBD1. CDR1 and CDR2 from the germline V gene are SNHLY and FYNNEI. The trim removed 7 bases at V and 0 bases at J, leaving 4 bases unmatched. This CDR3 has 14 amino acids. The CDR3 here is CASNTGGANYGYTF. DNA for the CDR3: TGTGCCAGCAATACAGGGGGAGCTAACTATGGCTACACCTTC.

The rearrangement uses TRBV9 and TRBJ2-5; 7 bases line up with TRBD1. The length of the CDR3 is 16 residues. Looked up from germline, CDR1 is SGDLS and CDR2 is YYNGEE. With V trimmed by 4 bases and J by 5 bases, 14 bases remained unmatched. In DNA, the CDR3 is TGTGCCAGCAGCTTCCGACCCTCGACAGGGAAGGAGACCCAGTACTTC. It specifies CASSFRPSTGKETQYF.

The CDR3 here is CASRKLGSPLHF. CDR3 nucleotide sequence: TGTGCCAGTAGGAAACTAGGTTCACCCCTCCACTTT. J is TRBJ1-6 and V is TRBV19; D gene ambiguous. Per the germline V gene, CDR1 is LNHDA and CDR2 is SQIVND (reference sequence). Trimming pared 6 bases from V and 9 bases from J, leaving 9 bases between. CDR3 size: 12 residues.

This clone was counted only a few times. The rearrangement joins TRBV30 to TRBJ2-5; a weak D match, TRBD1 (5 bases). CDR1 is GTSNPN and CDR2 is SVGIG in the germline V gene (reference sequence). This CDR3 has 13 amino acids. V was pared by 1 base and J by 5 bases, with 11 bases between. CDR3 in DNA: TGTGCCTGGAGTGCCAGGGCCGGGGAGACCCAGTACTTC. Protein: CAWSARAGETQYF.

The J gene is TRBJ1-2, the V gene TRBV19, with D hard to call. The CDR3 sequence is 11 residues long. V dropped 8 bases and J dropped 1 base, with 5 bases sitting between them. Germline V CDR1 and CDR2: LNHDA, SQIVND (reference sequence). CDR3 DNA: TGTGCCAGTCACATTAACTATGGCTACACCTTC. Translated: CASHINYGYTF.

The chain carries TRBV5-4 and TRBJ1-3; D remains ambiguous. V was pared by 4 bases and J by 2 bases, with 13 bases between. The CDR3 contains 15 residues. In germline, CDR1 is SGHNT, CDR2 YYREEE (reference sequence). CDR3 in amino acids: CASSPHSSPGNTIYF. CDR3 DNA: TGTGCCAGCAGCCCTCACTCATCCCCTGGAAACACCATATATTTT.

The chain links TRBV6-6 to TRBJ2-3; D might be TRBD2 (6 bases). V lost 7 bases and J 0 bases, leaving 14 bases between the germline ends. The CDR3 length is 15 residues. Germline CDR1 reads MNHNY; CDR2 reads SVGAGI (reference sequence). In DNA form, the CDR3 reads TGTGCCAGCAAAAAGCGGGTACTAAGCACAGATACGCAGTATTTT. The encoded protein is CASKKRVLSTDTQYF.

The CDR3 bases are TGTGCTAGTGGTTTCTCAGGGGTGGCTGGCTACACCTTC. This translates into CASGFSGVAGYTF. The chain recombines TRBV12-5 with TRBJ1-2; tentatively, D is TRBD1 (6 bases). Germline lookup yields CDR1 LGHNT and CDR2 FRNRAP. CDR3 length: 13 amino acids. V gave up 3 bases and J gave up 7 bases, with 12 bases separating them. The variable domain in full, with the rest retrieved from reference TRBV12-5 and TRBJ1-2, is DARVTQTPRHKVTEMGQEVTMRCQPILGHNTVFWYRQTMMQGLELLAYFRNRAPLDDSGMPKDRFSAEMPDATLATLKIQPSEPRDSAVYFCASGFSGVAGYTFGSGTRLTVV.

V is TRBV5-1 and J is TRBJ2-1; D is perhaps TRBD1 (5 bases). Germline V gene data show CDR1 as SGHRS and CDR2 as YFSETQ. The CDR3 extends over 13 amino acids. Trimming shortened V by 0 bases and J by 12 bases, and 13 bases separated the two germline ends. The CDR3 here is CASSLADRGPQFF. The CDR3 DNA reads TGCGCCAGCAGCTTGGCCGATAGGGGCCCGCAGTTCTTC. The whole variable domain, remainder taken from reference TRBV5-1 and TRBJ2-1, is KAGVTQTPRYLIKTRGQQVTLSCSPISGHRSVSWYQQTPGQGLQFLFEYFSETQRNKGNFPGRFSGRQFSNSRSEMNVSTLELGDSALYLCASSLADRGPQFFGPGTRLTVL.

The chain recombines TRBV6-5 with TRBJ2-7; 7 bases align to TRBD1. The CDR3 is 14 amino acids. Germline lookup yields CDR1 MNHEY and CDR2 SVGAGI. Trimming removed 10 bases from V and 2 bases from J; junction bases left unmatched: 11. CDR3 coding DNA: TGTGCCACACTAAGGACAGGAGCACCCTACGAGCAGTACTTC. Protein product: CATLRTGAPYEQYF.

J is TRBJ2-5 and V is TRBV18; 7 nucleotides match TRBD1. The V gene's germline CDR1 is KGHSH and CDR2 LQKENI. The CDR3 has 13 amino acids. With 4 bases clipped from V and 2 bases from J, the junction kept 1 base outside the gene matches. The CDR3 DNA is TGTGCCAGCTCACGGGACAGACAAGAGACCCAGTACTTC. Translation gives CASSRDRQETQYF.

The chain combines TRBV2 with TRBJ1-2; D remains unclear. Germline V gene lookup returns CDR1 SNHLY and CDR2 FYNNEI. The CDR3 is made up of 12 amino acids. Trimming stripped 6 bases from V and 7 bases from J, with 12 bases between. CDR3: CASRKTEAGYTF. As DNA, the CDR3 is TGTGCCAGCAGGAAAACCGAGGCTGGCTACACCTTC.

This clone has only one observation. This sequence joins TRBV4-2 and TRBJ2-7; 7 bases agree with TRBD2. Trimming removed 4 bases from V and 6 bases from J; junction bases left unmatched: 6. The V gene's germline CDR1 is LGHNA and CDR2 YNFKEQ. CDR3 length: 13 amino acids. In DNA, the CDR3 is TGTGCCAGCAGCCCAGGACTAGTCGGCGAGCAGTACTTC. Amino acid sequence: CASSPGLVGEQYF.

V and J are TRBV30 and TRBJ1-2; D is uncertain. Germline loops: CDR1 GTSNPN, CDR2 SVGIG (reference sequence). The ends were cut back, 2 bases at V and 8 bases at J, with 9 bases in the middle. CDR3 length: 11 amino acids. This CDR3 is CAWSTLRGYTF. In nucleotides, the CDR3 is TGTGCCTGGAGTACTCTACGCGGCTACACCTTC.

The chain is built from TRBV18 and TRBJ1-3; no clear D gene. The CDR3 totals 13 residues. Germline V gene lookup returns CDR1 KGHSH and CDR2 LQKENI. V was cut by 4 bases and J by 0 bases, with 4 bases left in between. CDR3 DNA: TGTGCCAGCTCACTCAGCTCTGGAAACACCATATATTTT. This gives the protein CASSLSSGNTIYF. Supplemented by reference TRBV18 and TRBJ1-3, the full variable domain reads NAGVMQNPRHLVRRRGQEARLRCSPMKGHSHVYWYRQLPEEGLKFMVYLQKENIIDESGMPKERFSAEFPKEGPSILRIQQVVRGDSAAYFCASSLSSGNTIYFGEGSWLTVV.

The rearrangement joins TRBV9 to TRBJ1-5; 9 bases map to TRBD1. The V segment lost 3 bases and the J segment 6 bases; nucleotides outside the gene matches: 4. Germline V CDR1 and CDR2: SGDLS, YYNGEE. There are 14 residues in the CDR3. CDR3 amino acids: CASSAGTGSQPQHF. In nucleotides, the CDR3 is TGTGCCAGCAGCGCGGGGACAGGGAGTCAGCCCCAGCATTTT.

V usage is TRBV29-1 and J usage is TRBJ2-3; 8 positions match TRBD2. Losses at the gene ends were 5 bases for V and 0 bases for J; bases not matched to a gene: 7. Germline V lookup: CDR1 SQVTM, CDR2 ANQGSEA. This CDR3 has 15 residues. DNA for the CDR3: TGCAGCGTTTCCATTAGCGGGACTAGCACAGATACGCAGTATTTT. It specifies CSVSISGTSTDTQYF.

The chain employs TRBV19 and TRBJ2-1; 7 bases fit TRBD2. From germline, CDR1 is LNHDA and CDR2 SQIVND (reference sequence). The CDR3 has 14 residues. Germline trimming cut 3 bases from V and 6 bases from J; bases unmatched to any gene: 5. In DNA, the CDR3 is TGTGCCAGTAGTATCTCTGGGGGGGGCAATGAGCAGTTCTTC. Translating gives CASSISGGGNEQFF.

This rearrangement joins TRBV5-1 to TRBJ1-5; TRBD1 is a possible D gene (5 bases). CDR3 size: 15 residues. CDR1 is SGHRS, CDR2 YFSETQ, per germline. V dropped 0 bases and J dropped 5 bases, with 12 bases sitting between them. In DNA form, the CDR3 reads TGCGCCAGCAGCTTGGCCGCAGGGAATGATCAGCCCCAGCATTTT. Translation gives CASSLAAGNDQPQHF.

The V and J genes are TRBV3-1 (or the pseudogene TRBV3-2) and TRBJ1-2; D not certain. Trimming shortened V by 4 bases and J by 0 bases, and 12 bases separated the two germline ends. The CDR3 length is 15 residues. In germline, CDR1 is LGHDT, CDR2 YNNKEL (reference sequence). CDR3 protein: CASSLTDAANYGYTF. The CDR3 DNA follows: TGTGCCAGCAGCCTCACAGATGCAGCTAACTATGGCTACACCTTC.

The rearrangement joins TRBV6-5 to TRBJ1-1; D uncertain. CDR3 length: 15 amino acids. Germline V gene sequence: CDR1 MNHEY, CDR2 SVGAGI. Trimming cost V 7 bases and J 0 bases, with 15 bases left between them. DNA of the CDR3: TGTGCCAGCATCTCTGTGGCGGGGATGAACACTGAAGCTTTCTTT. The encoded protein is CASISVAGMNTEAFF.

The chain uses TRBV27 and TRBJ1-5; 10 bases fit TRBD1. This CDR3 is 16 amino acids long. V shed 9 bases, J shed 5 bases, and the junction held 13 bases outside the gene matches. Germline CDR1 MNHEY, CDR2 SMNVEV (reference sequence). The CDR3 here is CASSLSYGTGDQPQHF. In nucleotides, the CDR3 is TGTGCCAGTAGCCTATCATACGGGACAGGGGATCAGCCCCAGCATTTT.

The gene calls are TRBV3-1 (or the pseudogene TRBV3-2) and TRBJ1-6; a possible D gene is TRBD1 (6 bases). V was cut by 3 bases and J by 12 bases, with 15 bases left in between. CDR1 is LGHDT, CDR2 YNNKEL, per germline (reference sequence). The CDR3 extends over 14 amino acids. Written as DNA, the CDR3 is TGTGCCAGCAGCCAGAGGGGGTCCCGCCAACCCCTCCACTTT. This translates into CASSQRGSRQPLHF.

The V call is TRBV12-3 or TRBV12-4, the J call TRBJ2-7, with TRBD2 matching over 7 bases. The CDR3 spans 12 residues. V was pared by 5 bases and J by 7 bases, with 5 bases of the junction left unmatched. The CDR3 sequence: CASSTGRREQYF. The CDR3 region has the DNA TGTGCCAGCAGTACCGGGAGGAGGGAGCAGTACTTC.